This TCR beta chain was identified during a study of cytomegalovirus exposure and HLA in healthy donors. Study-level information: The study's early data release held approximately 91 million unique TCRs from HLA-typed donors. Genotyping of under 500 donors showed that 80% to 85% belonged to the Caucasian-associated ancestry cluster. Findings of the study overall: Specificity for CMV antigens was confirmed in vitro for a few of the CMV-associated chains.

With V trimmed by 5 bases and J by 5 bases, 10 bases remained unmatched. Germline V gene data show CDR1 as SGHVS and CDR2 as FNYEAQ. The CDR3 sequence is 17 residues long. Remarks on this clone: Its specificity is unknown.

This PCR relied on a set of 60 Vbeta primers and 13 Jbeta primers. TCRdb's copy holds only in-frame clones and misses some; the assay was immunoSEQ multiplex PCR. The sample has roughly 100,000 clones, more than 9.5% seen once. This clonotype originated in a man aged 35 to 55 in good health and CMV-seropositive. The gene calls are TRBV7-6 and TRBJ2-2, with TRBD2 identical over 11 bases. Sequences were obtained from PBMCs. CDR3 DNA sequence: TGTGCCAGCAGCCCACTAGCGGGAGAAAGGGGAACCGGGGAGCTGTTTTTT. Protein: CASSPLAGERGTGELFF.